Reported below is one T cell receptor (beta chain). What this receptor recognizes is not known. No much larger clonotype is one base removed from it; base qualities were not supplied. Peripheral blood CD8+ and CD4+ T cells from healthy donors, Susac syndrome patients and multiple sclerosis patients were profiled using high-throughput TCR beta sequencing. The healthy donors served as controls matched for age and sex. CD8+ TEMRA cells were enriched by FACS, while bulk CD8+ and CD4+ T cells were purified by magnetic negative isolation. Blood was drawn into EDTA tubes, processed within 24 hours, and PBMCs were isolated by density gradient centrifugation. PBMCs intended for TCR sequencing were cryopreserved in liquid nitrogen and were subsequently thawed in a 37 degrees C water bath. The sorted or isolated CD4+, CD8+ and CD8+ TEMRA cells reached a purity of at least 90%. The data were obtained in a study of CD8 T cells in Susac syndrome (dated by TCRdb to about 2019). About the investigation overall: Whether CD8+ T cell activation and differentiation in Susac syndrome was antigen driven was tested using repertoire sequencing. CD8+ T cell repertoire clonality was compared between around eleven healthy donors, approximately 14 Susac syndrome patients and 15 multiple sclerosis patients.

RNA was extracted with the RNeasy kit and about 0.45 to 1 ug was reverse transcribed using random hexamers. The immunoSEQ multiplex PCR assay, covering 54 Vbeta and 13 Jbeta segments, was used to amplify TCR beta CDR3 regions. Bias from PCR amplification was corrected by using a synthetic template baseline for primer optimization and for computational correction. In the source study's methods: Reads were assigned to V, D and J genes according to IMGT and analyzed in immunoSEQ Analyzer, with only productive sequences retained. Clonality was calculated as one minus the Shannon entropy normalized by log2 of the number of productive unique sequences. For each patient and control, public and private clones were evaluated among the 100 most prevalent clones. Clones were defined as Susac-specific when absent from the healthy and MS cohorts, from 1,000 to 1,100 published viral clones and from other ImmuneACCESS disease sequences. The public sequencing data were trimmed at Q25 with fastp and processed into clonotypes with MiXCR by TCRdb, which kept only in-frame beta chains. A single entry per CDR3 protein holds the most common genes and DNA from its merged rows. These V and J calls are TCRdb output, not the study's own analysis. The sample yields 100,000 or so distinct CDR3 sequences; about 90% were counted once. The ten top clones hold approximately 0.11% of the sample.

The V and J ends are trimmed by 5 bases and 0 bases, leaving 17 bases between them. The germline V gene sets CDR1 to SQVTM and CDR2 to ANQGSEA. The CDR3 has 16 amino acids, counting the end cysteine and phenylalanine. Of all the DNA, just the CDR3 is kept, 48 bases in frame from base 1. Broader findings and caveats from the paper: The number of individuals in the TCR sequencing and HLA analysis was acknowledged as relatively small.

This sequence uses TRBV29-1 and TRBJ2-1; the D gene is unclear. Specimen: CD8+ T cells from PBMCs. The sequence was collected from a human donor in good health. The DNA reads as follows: TGCAGCGTTTTCCCTCCCGGCCCAAGCTCCTACAATGAGCAGTTCTTC. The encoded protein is CSVFPPGPSSYNEQFF.